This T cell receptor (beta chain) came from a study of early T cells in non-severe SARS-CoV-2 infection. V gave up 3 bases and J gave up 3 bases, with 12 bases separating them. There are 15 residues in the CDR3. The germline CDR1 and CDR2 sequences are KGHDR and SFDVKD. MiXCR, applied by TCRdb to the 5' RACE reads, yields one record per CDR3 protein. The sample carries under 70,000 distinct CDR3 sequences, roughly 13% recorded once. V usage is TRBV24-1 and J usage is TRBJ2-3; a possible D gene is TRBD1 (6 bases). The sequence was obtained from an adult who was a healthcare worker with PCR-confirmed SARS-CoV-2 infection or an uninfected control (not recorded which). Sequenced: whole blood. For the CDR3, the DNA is TGTGCCACCAGTGATCTTGACAGGAGTACAGATACGCAGTATTTT. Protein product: CATSDLDRSTDTQYF.